Listed here are 18 T cell receptor beta chains from one sample, sequenced in a study of T cells after yellow fever vaccination. One entry per CDR3 protein, called by TCRdb with MiXCR from the 5' RACE reads. This sample has 150,000 or so distinct CDR3 sequences; about 6.2% occur once, and the top ten carry approximately 0.67%. This specimen consisted of CD4+ T cells sorted from PBMCs, obtained 10 days after the yellow fever booster vaccination. Receptors were obtained from a man aged 25 to 45 who received the YFV17D yellow fever vaccine.

There are many counts of this clonotype. This chain connects TRBV9 to TRBJ1-1, with unresolved D. Trimming removed 3 bases at V and 1 base at J, with 13 bases between. Germline assignment: CDR1 SGDLS and CDR2 YYNGEE. The CDR3 is 15 amino acids. The CDR3: CASSGRGTRNTEAFF. CDR3 coding DNA: TGTGCCAGCAGCGGGCGGGGTACAAGGAACACTGAAGCTTTCTTT. Full variable domain (rest looked up from reference TRBV9 and TRBJ1-1): DSGVTQTPKHLITATGQRVTLRCSPRSGDLSVYWYQQSLDQGLQFLIQYYNGEERAKGNILERFSAQQFPDLHSELNLSSLELGDSALYFCASSGRGTRNTEAFFGQGTRLTVV.

This clonotype has ten or more counts. This chain uses TRBV6-1 with TRBJ2-1; 7 nucleotides agree with TRBD2. The CDR3 has 14 residues. The germline CDR1 and CDR2 sequences are MNHNS and SASEGT. V was clipped by 6 bases and J by 4 bases; unmatched bases: 6. This chain's CDR3 is CASSETSRYNEQFF. DNA of the CDR3: TGTGCCAGCAGCGAGACTAGCAGATACAATGAGCAGTTCTTC.

This clonotype was seen ten or more times. CDR3 protein: CASSVGADSNQPQHF. In DNA, the CDR3 is TGTGCCAGCAGCGTAGGGGCAGATAGCAATCAGCCCCAGCATTTT. This chain joins TRBV9 and TRBJ1-5, with D unresolved. The CDR3 consists of 15 residues. The germline gives CDR1 SGDLS, CDR2 YYNGEE. The ends were cut back, 0 bases at V and 0 bases at J, with 7 bases in the middle.

This clonotype was recorded at least ten times. The J gene is TRBJ2-3, the V gene TRBV6-4; 7 bases line up with TRBD2. The trim removed 6 bases at V and 1 base at J, leaving 19 bases unmatched. This CDR3 contains 19 residues. The germline V gene has CDR1 MRHNA and CDR2 SNTAGT. CDR3 coding DNA: TGTGCCAGCAGGTCCCCCGTCCTAGCGAAGGGGAGGGGCACAGATACGCAGTATTTT. The encoded protein is CASRSPVLAKGRGTDTQYF.

V usage is TRBV5-4 and J usage is TRBJ2-6; D unresolved. Germline V CDR1 and CDR2: SGHNT, YYREEE (reference sequence). The CDR3 consists of 16 residues. The germline V and J ends were trimmed by 4 bases and 0 bases, with 11 bases remaining between them. The CDR3 DNA sequence: TGTGCCAGCAGCCCCGCCTTCTCCTCTGGGGCCAACGTCCTGACTTTC. This translates into CASSPAFSSGANVLTF.

Ten or more counts support this clonotype. This rearrangement joins TRBV20-1 to TRBJ2-1; D call uncertain. V lost 3 bases and J lost 8, with 23 bases in between. CDR1 is DFQATT, CDR2 SNEGSKA, per germline (reference sequence). There are 16 residues in the CDR3. This chain's CDR3 is CSARRLTSITNDEQFF. The DNA for the CDR3 is TGCAGTGCTAGGAGGTTGACCAGCATCACCAACGATGAGCAGTTCTTC.

The table lists this clonotype with many counts. The V gene is TRBV7-2, the J gene TRBJ2-7, with 7 bases fitting TRBD1. Trimming removed 4 bases from V and 4 bases from J; junction bases left unmatched: 1. Looked up from germline, CDR1 is SGHTA and CDR2 is FQGNSA. CDR3 length: 12 residues. CDR3 bases: TGTGCCAGCAGCTCGACAGGGTACGAGCAGTACTTC. Protein product: CASSSTGYEQYF.

The gene calls are TRBV18 and TRBJ1-1; D uncertain. From germline, CDR1 is KGHSH and CDR2 LQKENI. The CDR3 runs 16 residues. V was pared by 3 bases and J by 0 bases, with 14 bases between. This chain's CDR3 is CASSPTETTLNTEAFF. Written as DNA, the CDR3 is TGTGCCAGCTCACCTACAGAAACTACCTTGAACACTGAAGCTTTCTTT.

The table lists this clonotype with a few counts. V is TRBV5-1 and J is TRBJ2-5; D remains unclear. The CDR3 spans 14 residues. Trimming took off 0 bases at V and 4 bases at J, with 10 bases between the two ends. Germline assignment: CDR1 SGHRS and CDR2 YFSETQ. In DNA, the CDR3 is TGCGCCAGCAGCTTGGCTGGGCCTCGAGAGACCCAGTACTTC. Amino acids: CASSLAGPRETQYF.

This clonotype was counted ten times or more. V usage is TRBV5-1 and J usage is TRBJ1-1; perhaps TRBD1 as D (6 bases). CDR3 length: 14 amino acids. V lost 0 bases, J lost 6 bases, and 12 bases lay in between. Germline V lookup: CDR1 SGHRS, CDR2 YFSETQ. The CDR3 spells CASSLGTRQAEAFF. CDR3 in DNA: TGCGCCAGCAGCTTGGGGACAAGACAGGCTGAAGCTTTCTTT.

This clonotype was seen repeatedly, ten times or more. The chain's CDR3 is CASSFRGQSGELFF. CDR3 in DNA: TGTGCCAGCAGCTTCCGAGGACAATCCGGGGAGCTGTTTTTT. The chain combines TRBV7-2 with TRBJ2-2, with a weak D call TRBD1 (5 bases). This CDR3 has 14 amino acids. Germline values: CDR1 SGHTA, CDR2 FQGNSA. Trimming left V 3 bases short and J 6 bases short, with 11 bases between.

In this sample, this clonotype turned up many times. The chain uses TRBV28 and TRBJ2-3; no clear D gene. The CDR3 spans 14 residues. V lost 6 bases and J 2 bases, leaving 12 bases between the germline ends. Germline CDR1 and CDR2: MDHEN and SYDVKM. CDR3 nucleotides: TGTGCCAGCAGGCGGCCCTTCCCCACAGATACGCAGTATTTT. Encoded protein: CASRRPFPTDTQYF.

This clonotype was recorded at least ten times. This rearrangement joins TRBV7-3 to TRBJ2-2; no reliable D call. The germline CDR1 and CDR2 sequences are SGHTA and FQGTGA. V was cut by 0 bases and J by 4 bases, with 6 bases left in between. The CDR3 sequence is 14 residues long. The CDR3 here is CASSLTQGTGELFF. The DNA for the CDR3 is TGTGCCAGCAGCTTAACGCAAGGCACCGGGGAGCTGTTTTTT.

Here the CDR3 reads CASSLLPSGSTGELFF. In DNA, the CDR3 is TGTGCCAGCAGCTTACTTCCTAGCGGGAGCACCGGGGAGCTGTTTTTT. This chain connects TRBV11-2 to TRBJ2-2, with 10 positions matching TRBD2. CDR1 is SGHAT and CDR2 is FQNNGV in the germline V gene. This CDR3 contains 16 residues. The ends lost 2 bases at V and 4 bases at J; junction bases unmatched: 4.

CDR3 amino acids: CASSYSTAASYEQYF. For the CDR3, the DNA is TGTGCCAGCAGTTACTCGACAGCAGCCTCCTACGAGCAGTACTTC. This chain joins TRBV6-2 or TRBV6-3 and TRBJ2-7, with D possibly matching TRBD1 (5 bases). Germline CDR1 reads MNHEY; CDR2 reads SVGEGT. The CDR3 is 15 residues long. Trimming took off 0 bases at V and 0 bases at J, with 9 bases between the two ends.

In its sample, this clonotype was seen many times. CDR3 protein: CASSSDRVLEKLFF. In DNA, the CDR3 is TGTGCCAGCAGCTCGGACAGGGTTCTGGAAAAACTGTTTTTT. The chain is built from TRBV5-5 and TRBJ1-4; TRBD1 matches at 8 bases. V lost 3 bases, J lost 8 bases, and 6 bases stayed unmatched. The CDR3 totals 14 residues. Germline V lookup: CDR1 SGHKS, CDR2 YYEKEE (reference sequence). Drawing the rest from reference TRBV5-5 and TRBJ1-4, the complete variable domain is DAGVTQSPTHLIKTRGQQVTLRCSPISGHKSVSWYQQVLGQGPQFIFQYYEKEERGRGNFPDRFSARQFPNYSSELNVNALLLGDSALYLCASSSDRVLEKLFFGSGTQLSVL.

Points on this clonotype: This may be a read error, as it is one base from a much larger clone. The V call is TRBV12-3 or TRBV12-4, the J call TRBJ2-7, with D possibly TRBD1 on 5 matching bases. This CDR3 has 15 residues. The CDR3 DNA follows: TGTTCCAGCAGTTTTCGCGGCAGGGTTTCCTACGAGCAGTACTTC. It yields the protein CSSSFRGRVSYEQYF.

This clonotype has a count of ten or more. This chain connects TRBV30 to TRBJ1-4; D is unclear. Trimming stripped 2 bases from V and 7 bases from J, with 17 bases between. Germline CDR1 GTSNPN, CDR2 SVGIG (reference sequence). This CDR3 contains 15 residues. For the CDR3, the DNA is TGTGCCTGGAGTCTCCAGGTTGGTTCAGGTGAAAAACTGTTTTTT. Protein product: CAWSLQVGSGEKLFF.